The T cell receptor beta chain described here comes from a study of cytomegalovirus exposure and HLA in healthy donors. The ends were cut back, 2 bases at V and 7 bases at J, with 15 bases in the middle. Germline CDR1 is MNHNY and CDR2 is SVGAGI (reference sequence). The CDR3 extends over 15 amino acids. Notes on the study in general: In an earlier analysis, about 87% or about 30%: the productive usage of most TCR beta V segments. Three chains linked to CMV were shown in vitro to be specific for CMV antigens. Rarity marked most TCR sequences, yet some public TCRs occurred in many donors.

60 Vbeta and 13 Jbeta primers were used in PCR. Profiling relied on immunoSEQ multiplex PCR, and the TCRdb table lists in-frame clones only, not all of them. In the table there are about 160,000 clones, 60% to 80% of which are singletons. Regarding this clone: What it binds is unknown.

The sequence was collected from a young man in good health and CMV-seropositive. V gene TRBV6-6 combines with J gene TRBJ2-1, with TRBD2 as a possible D gene (5 bases). Sequencing was carried out using PBMCs. Written as DNA, the CDR3 is TGTGCCAGCAGTTACGAGCGGCCGCCGAGGAATGAGCAGTTCTTC. Protein: CASSYERPPRNEQFF.